Following are 12 T cell receptor beta chains from one sample sequenced in a study of blood T cell repertoires in COVID-19. The protocol was immunoSEQ multiplex PCR, while the TCRdb copy is restricted to in-frame clones and leaves out a portion. The table includes roughly 210,000 clones, over 75% detected once. Specimen: PBMCs or T cells enriched from blood (not recorded which). Receptors were obtained from a man aged 25 to 40 in a cohort exposed to, infected with or recovered from COVID-19 (not recorded which).

This chain uses TRBV24-1 with TRBJ2-1, with TRBD1 matching over 9 bases. Per germline, CDR1 KGHDR and CDR2 SFDVKD. V dropped 7 bases and J dropped 9; count of bases not matched to a gene: 9. The CDR3 is 14 residues long. In DNA form, the CDR3 reads TGTGCCACCAGCAGCTACAGGGGGCTCTCTGAGCAGTTCTTC. Translated, it gives CATSSYRGLSEQFF.

The chain carries TRBV5-6 and TRBJ2-7; D uncertain. Deletions cut 0 bases from V and 5 bases from J, with 6 bases between. From germline, CDR1 is SGHDT and CDR2 YYEEEE. The CDR3 is 12 amino acids. The CDR3 reads CASSLDRNEQYF. In DNA form, the CDR3 reads TGTGCCAGCAGCTTGGACAGAAACGAGCAGTACTTC.

The chain recombines TRBV5-1 with TRBJ2-3; D gene uncertain. The CDR3 contains 12 residues. Germline-derived CDR1 and CDR2 are SGHRS and YFSETQ. Trimming took 4 bases from V and 0 from J, leaving 3 bases between them. The CDR3 DNA follows: TGCGCCAGCAGCGTAAGCACAGATACGCAGTATTTT. Translation: CASSVSTDTQYF.

The chain employs TRBV7-9 and TRBJ2-1; 8 bases line up with TRBD2. The CDR3 consists of 15 residues. The germline CDR1 and CDR2 sequences are SEHNR and FQNEAQ (reference sequence). The ends lost 1 base at V and 11 bases at J; junction bases unmatched: 10. The CDR3 DNA reads as TGTGCCAGCAGCTTAGAGGGGGGTACTAGCGGTAAGCAGTTCTTC. This codes for CASSLEGGTSGKQFF. The full variable domain, with the rest looked up from reference TRBV7-9 and TRBJ2-1, is DTGVSQNPRHKITKRGQNVTFRCDPISEHNRLYWYRQTLGQGPEFLTYFQNEAQLEKSRLLSDRFSAERPKGSFSTLEIQRTEQGDSAMYLCASSLEGGTSGKQFFGPGTRLTVL.

J is TRBJ2-7 and V is TRBV4-1; 11 bases fit TRBD2. Germline V gene sequence: CDR1 MGHRA, CDR2 YSYEKL. This CDR3 is 15 amino acids long. The J segment lost 2 bases and the V segment lost 5 bases, leaving 5 bases of the junction unmatched. The CDR3 sequence: CASSATSGGTYEQYF. As DNA, the CDR3 is TGCGCCAGCAGCGCTACTAGCGGGGGAACCTACGAGCAGTACTTC.

CDR3 bases: TGTGCCAGTAGTAAATCTACTAATGAAAAACTGTTTTTT. Residues: CASSKSTNEKLFF. The rearrangement joins TRBV19 to TRBJ1-4, with D unresolved. This CDR3 contains 13 residues. Germline V gene lookup returns CDR1 LNHDA and CDR2 SQIVND (reference sequence). Trimming cost V 4 bases and J 2 bases, with 5 bases left between them.

The CDR3 bases are TGTGCCAGTAGTAGCGGGACGGAAACCGGGGAGCTGTTTTTT. Translation: CASSSGTETGELFF. This sequence joins TRBV19 and TRBJ2-2, with a weak D call TRBD2 (6 bases). This CDR3 is built from 14 residues. V lost 4 bases, J lost 5 bases, and 11 bases lay in between. Germline V lookup: CDR1 LNHDA, CDR2 SQIVND (reference sequence).

This sequence joins TRBV12-5 and TRBJ1-1; TRBD1 agrees at 7 bases. CDR3 length: 15 residues. Germline lookup yields CDR1 LGHNT and CDR2 FRNRAP. Unmatched junction bases numbered 11, after V lost 7 bases and J lost 3 bases. The CDR3 DNA reads as TGTGCTAGTGTTTCAGGGACAGCTCTGGACACTGAAGCTTTCTTT. It yields the protein CASVSGTALDTEAFF.

The chain couples TRBV9 to TRBJ1-1, with D maybe TRBD1 (5 bases). The length of the CDR3 is 18 residues. Germline V CDR1 and CDR2: SGDLS, YYNGEE. Between the trimmed V and J ends, which lost 0 bases and 1 base, there was a span of 19 bases. This CDR3 is CASSVAVGLGLTNTEAFF. The CDR3 DNA follows: TGTGCCAGCAGCGTAGCTGTGGGGCTGGGGTTAACGAACACTGAAGCTTTCTTT.

The chain uses TRBV15 and TRBJ2-7; 8 bases match TRBD2. The V segment lost 3 bases and the J segment 0 bases; nucleotides outside the gene matches: 7. Germline V gives CDR1 LNHNV, CDR2 YYDKDF (reference sequence). The CDR3 is 16 residues long. This CDR3 reads CATSSPLSGSSYEQYF. Written as DNA, the CDR3 is TGTGCCACCAGCAGTCCTTTGAGCGGGAGCTCCTACGAGCAGTACTTC.

The chain is built from TRBV28 and TRBJ1-1; 8 bases are shared with TRBD1. This CDR3 is 11 amino acids long. CDR1 is MDHEN, CDR2 SYDVKM, per germline. V lost 7 bases and J lost 6; bases outside the gene matches: 1. CDR3 in DNA: TGTGCCAGCAAGGGACAGGCTGAAGCTTTCTTT. Translation: CASKGQAEAFF.

This clone was recorded once. V usage is TRBV24-1 and J usage is TRBJ2-1, with D unresolved. The CDR3 is 12 amino acids. The ends were cut back, 10 bases at V and 1 base at J, with 7 bases in the middle. Germline loops: CDR1 KGHDR, CDR2 SFDVKD. The CDR3 DNA reads TGTGCCACGGCCAGATCCTACAATGAGCAGTTCTTC. Translation gives CATARSYNEQFF.